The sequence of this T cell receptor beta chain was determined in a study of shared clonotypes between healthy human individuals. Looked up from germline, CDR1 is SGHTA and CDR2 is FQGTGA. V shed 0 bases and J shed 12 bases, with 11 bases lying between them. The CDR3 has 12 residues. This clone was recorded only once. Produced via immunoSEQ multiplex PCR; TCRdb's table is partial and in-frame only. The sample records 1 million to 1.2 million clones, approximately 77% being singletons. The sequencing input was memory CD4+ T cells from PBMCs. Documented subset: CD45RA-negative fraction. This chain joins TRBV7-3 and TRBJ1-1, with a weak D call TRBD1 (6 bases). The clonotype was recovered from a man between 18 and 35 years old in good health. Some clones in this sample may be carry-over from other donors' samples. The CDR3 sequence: CASSLTGQPPFF. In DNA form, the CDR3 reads TGTGCCAGCAGCTTAACTGGACAGCCTCCTTTCTTT.